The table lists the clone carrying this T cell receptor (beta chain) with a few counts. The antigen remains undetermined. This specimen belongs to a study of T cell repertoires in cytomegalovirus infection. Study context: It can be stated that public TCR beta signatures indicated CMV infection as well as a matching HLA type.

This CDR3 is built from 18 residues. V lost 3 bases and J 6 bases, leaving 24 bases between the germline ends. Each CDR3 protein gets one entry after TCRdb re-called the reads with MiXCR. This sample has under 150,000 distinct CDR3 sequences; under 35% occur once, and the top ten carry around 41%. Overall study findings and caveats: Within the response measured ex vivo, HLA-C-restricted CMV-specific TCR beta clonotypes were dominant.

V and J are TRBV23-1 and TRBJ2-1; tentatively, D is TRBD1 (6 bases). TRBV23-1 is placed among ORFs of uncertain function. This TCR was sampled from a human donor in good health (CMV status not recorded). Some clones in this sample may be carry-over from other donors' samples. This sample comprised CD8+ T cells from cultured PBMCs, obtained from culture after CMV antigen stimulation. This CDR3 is CASSHPGQSLLVCNEQFF. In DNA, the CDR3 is TGCGCCAGCAGTCACCCCGGACAGTCCCTTTTGGTTTGCAATGAGCAGTTCTTC.